The clone carrying this T cell receptor beta chain occurred a few times. Antigen unknown. This entry belongs to a study of post-analysis software for immune sequencing data. Turning to the study itself: Patients with relapsing-remitting, secondary progressive and progressive-relapsing multiple sclerosis courses were all represented. The study, taken as a whole, reports: A significant reduction in normalized Chao1 diversity was observed in multiple sclerosis patients versus controls. Batch-mates among the samples co-clustered strongly by F measure. Patients used five TRBV segments, including TRBV5-6, TRBV5-1 and TRBV20-1, more often than controls.

There are 14 residues in the CDR3. Germline V lookup: CDR1 SGHTA, CDR2 FQGTGA. V dropped 5 bases and J dropped 8; count of bases not matched to a gene: 3. Researchers reported that TCR beta cDNA libraries carried unique molecular identifiers. T cells, about 0.85 to 11 million of them, yielded 500,000 or so cDNA molecules. TCRdb re-called the PCR reads through MiXCR, storing one row per CDR3 protein. This repertoire shows some 260,000 distinct CDR3 sequences, less than 40% found once; its top ten account for around 4.8%. This TCR was recovered from a girl aged 5-17 years with multiple sclerosis. The chain has TRBV7-3 and TRBJ2-1, with TRBD2 matching 13 bases. Sequencing was performed on blood. CDR3 in DNA: TGTGCCAGCAGCCACACTAGCGGGGGGGATGAGCAGTTCTTC. Translated: CASSHTSGGDEQFF.